What follows describes a single TCR beta chain. Its antigen remains unknown. The sample comes from a study of vaccination effects on CD4 cells after COVID-19. Looking at the study overall: BNT162b2 vaccine or mRNA-1273 vaccine was given to participants in two doses.

Study findings and constraints: Cross-reactivity toward common cold coronaviruses was confined to only 1 of 255 vaccine-induced clones in healthy vaccinees.

Data came from immunoSEQ multiplex PCR; TCRdb stores just in-frame clones and leaves some out. Of approximately 44,000 clones listed, roughly 70% are singletons. Under the ViraFEST assay, PBMC were stimulated with viral peptide pools so that antigen-specific CD4+ T cells expanded. Sequencing was performed afterwards. Scientists isolated CD4+ T cells after a roughly 9-day culture period ended. Vaccine recipients lacked prior SARS-CoV-2 infection and had negative nucleocapsid antibodies. Every well got a few million PBMC, which were grown with around 9.2 IU/ml IL-2 and 10 ug/ml peptides. The CDR3 extends over 14 amino acids. Germline values: CDR1 LNHDA, CDR2 SQIVND (reference sequence). Unmatched junction bases numbered 4, after V lost 7 bases and J lost 0 bases.

This sequence was found in a human donor who received a COVID-19 vaccine. The chain combines TRBV19 with TRBJ2-7, with TRBD1 identical over 9 bases. The sequencing here drew on CD4+ T cells from PBMCs cultured with HCoV-OC43 spike peptides, taken before COVID-19 vaccination. As for subset: HCoV-OC43 spike overlapping peptide pool stimulation. CDR3 region: CASTPGQGSYEQYF. CDR3 nucleotides: TGTGCCAGTACGCCGGGACAGGGCTCCTACGAGCAGTACTTC.